A single sample gave rise to the 10 T cell receptor beta chains below, sequenced in a study of T cell repertoires in cytomegalovirus infection. Each CDR3 protein is one row after TCRdb ran MiXCR on the reads. The sample records a few hundred thousand distinct CDR3 sequences, 15% to 20% being singletons. The source material was PBMCs. The origin of the receptors is a human donor in good health (CMV status not recorded). Some clones in this sample may be carry-over from other donors' samples.

The V gene is TRBV19, the J gene TRBJ1-2; D is unresolved. The CDR3 consists of 12 residues. Germline V gene sequence: CDR1 LNHDA, CDR2 SQIVND (reference sequence). The V end was cut by 10 bases, the J end by 8 bases, with 17 bases between. In DNA, the CDR3 is TGTGCCACCTCAGGACCAGAACGGGGCTACACCTTC. Protein product: CATSGPERGYTF.

This clonotype was seen at least ten times. Here the CDR3 DNA reads TGTGCCAGTACCAACGCGGGGGACCCGCCCTCCAATGAGCAGTTCTTC. Protein product: CASTNAGDPPSNEQFF. This chain uses TRBV19 with TRBJ2-1; 7 bases line up with TRBD2. V lost 7 bases and J lost 6; bases outside the gene matches: 15. The CDR3 length is 16 residues. Per germline, CDR1 LNHDA and CDR2 SQIVND (reference sequence).

This clonotype has more than one count but fewer than ten. In DNA, the CDR3 is TGTGCCAGCAGCCGGAGCGCGTTGAGGGCTGCCACTGAAGCTTTCTTT. Amino acids: CASSRSALRAATEAFF. The chain links TRBV3-1 to TRBJ1-1; no clear D gene. This CDR3 is 16 amino acids long. The V gene's germline CDR1 is LGHDT and CDR2 YNNKEL (reference sequence). Trimming left V 4 bases short and J 4 bases short, with 19 bases between.

Only a few counts were recorded for this clonotype. The chain recombines TRBV4-1 with TRBJ1-2; 9 nucleotides match TRBD1. Trimming cost V 1 base and J 3 bases; bases outside gene matches: 6. This CDR3 has 16 amino acids. Germline V gives CDR1 MGHRA, CDR2 YSYEKL. CDR3 bases: TGCGCCAGCAGCCAAGGACAGGGGGAACTGGACTATGGCTACACCTTC. Its protein product is CASSQGQGELDYGYTF.

This clonotype was counted between two and nine times. The CDR3 reads CASRGQLGSSYNSPLHF. CDR3 nucleotide sequence: TGTGCCAGCAGGGGCCAGTTGGGAAGCTCCTATAATTCACCCCTCCACTTT. This chain connects TRBV6-5 to TRBJ1-6; unclear D gene. The CDR3 length is 17 residues. The germline gives CDR1 MNHEY, CDR2 SVGAGI. The V and J ends lost 6 bases and 0 bases respectively, with 15 bases between them.

In its sample, this clonotype was seen many times. The rearrangement uses TRBV4-1 and TRBJ1-4, with TRBD1 matching over 10 bases. The V gene end was trimmed by 2 bases and the J gene end by 6 bases; junction bases not matched to a gene: 6. The length of the CDR3 is 16 residues. Per the germline V gene, CDR1 is MGHRA and CDR2 is YSYEKL. CDR3 protein: CASSQIGQGVHEKLFF. The CDR3 region has the DNA TGCGCCAGCAGCCAAATTGGACAGGGGGTTCATGAAAAACTGTTTTTT.

As to this clonotype: One end of the junction is discordant with germline, which a read error may explain. This chain uses TRBV5-3 with TRBJ1-1, with D perhaps TRBD1 (6 bases). TRBV5-3 is assigned to the ORF class and has an uncertain function. The CDR3 contains 16 residues. This CDR3 reads CASSLGDTRGNTEAFF. CDR3 nucleotides: TGTGCCAGCAGCTTGGGGGACACTCGAGGGAACACTGAAGCTTTCTTT.

In its sample, this clonotype was seen a few times. This chain links TRBV6-5 with TRBJ1-2; a possible D gene is TRBD1 (5 bases). The CDR3 sequence is 14 residues long. From germline, CDR1 is MNHEY and CDR2 SVGAGI. Trimming removed 5 bases at V and 10 bases at J, with 20 bases between. The CDR3 bases are TGTGCCAGCAGTAACCCCGGGACTAACTCCTTCTACACCTTC. Protein product: CASSNPGTNSFYTF.

The gene calls are TRBV5-4 and TRBJ2-4; D not certain. The CDR3 has 14 residues. The germline gives CDR1 SGHNT, CDR2 YYREEE (reference sequence). V gave up 0 bases and J gave up 0 bases, with 4 bases separating them. The CDR3 loop is CASSLEVAKNIQYF. CDR3 coding DNA: TGTGCCAGCAGCTTGGAGGTAGCCAAAAACATTCAGTACTTC.

A word on this clonotype: A junction boundary mismatches the germline segment, possibly from a read error. This chain uses TRBV20-1 with TRBJ2-3; TRBD2 aligns across 8 bases. Germline-derived CDR1 and CDR2 are DFQATT and SNEGSKA (reference sequence). The CDR3 is 14 amino acids. The CDR3 here is CSARGLARTDTQYF. The CDR3 DNA reads as TGCAGTGCCAGAGGACTAGCTAGAACAGATACGCAGTATTTT.